A selection of T cell receptor beta chains follows, all from one sample in a study of long-term antiretroviral therapy in people with HIV. Profiled with immunoSEQ multiplex PCR; TCRdb holds only in-frame clones, not every one. This table holds about 40,000 clones, roughly 86% found once. The sample consisted of unsorted PBMCs, taken 0.1 years before starting antiretroviral therapy. Receptors originate from a woman aged 45-65 years with HIV. The CDR3 runs from the conserved cysteine through the conserved F or W. D genes are given only for firm matches. Not every row has a clone size; where given, it reads once, few, many or a size class.

j_call	v_call	d_call	clone_size	cdr3_aa	cdr3_nt
TRBJ1-1	TRBV7-3	NA	NA	CASSLLGIVNTEAFF	TGTGCCAGCAGCTTATTGGGCATCGTGAACACTGAAGCTTTCTTT
TRBJ2-4	TRBV23-1	TRBD1	NA	CASSHRDREPRNIQYF	TGCGCCAGCAGTCATCGGGACAGGGAGCCGAGGAACATTCAGTACTTC
TRBJ1-2	TRBV4-1	TRBD1	NA	CASSPQIQGAFGYTF	TGCGCCAGCAGCCCACAGATACAGGGGGCTTTTGGCTACACCTTC
TRBJ1-5	TRBV19	NA	NA	CASILGPAEYGNQPQHF	TGTGCCAGTATCCTGGGGCCAGCTGAGTACGGCAATCAGCCCCAGCATTTT
TRBJ1-2	TRBV7-8	TRBD1	few	CASSLGTGPYGYTF	TGTGCCAGCAGCCTAGGGACAGGACCCTATGGCTACACCTTC
TRBJ1-5	TRBV29-1	TRBD1	NA	CSVEGGGGQPQHF	TGCAGCGTCGAGGGAGGGGGCGGACAGCCCCAGCATTTT
TRBJ1-5	TRBV6-5	NA	once	CASWPAGGNQPQHF	TGTGCCAGCTGGCCTGCGGGGGGTAATCAGCCCCAGCATTTT
TRBJ2-7	TRBV30	TRBD2	medium-sized	CAWLAGYEQYF	TGTGCCTGGCTAGCGGGCTACGAGCAGTACTTC
TRBJ1-2	TRBV10-1	TRBD1	NA	CAPAVGTGGGHGYTF	TGCGCGCCAGCAGTTGGGACAGGCGGCGGCCATGGCTACACCTTC
TRBJ1-3	TRBV7-6	TRBD1	NA	CASSPRDSSGNTIYF	TGTGCCAGCAGCCCACGGGACAGCTCTGGAAACACCATATATTTT
TRBJ1-2	TRBV10-3	TRBD1	few	CAISGQGATYGYTF	TGTGCCATCAGTGGACAGGGGGCGACCTATGGCTACACCTTC
TRBJ2-1	TRBV18	NA	NA	CASSPGTARGNEQFF	TGTGCCAGCTCACCCGGGACTGCTCGGGGAAATGAGCAGTTCTTC
TRBJ2-7	TRBV6-6	NA	NA	CASSYKAYEQYF	TGTGCCAGCAGTTACAAGGCCTACGAGCAGTACTTC
TRBJ1-4	TRBV4-2	NA	NA	CASSQDRELQLFF	TGTGCCAGCAGCCAAGATAGAGAACTGCAACTGTTTTTT
TRBJ2-1	TRBV6-4	TRBD1	NA	CASRQTGTGNEQFF	TGTGCCAGCAGACAGACCGGGACAGGGAATGAGCAGTTCTTC
TRBJ2-7	TRBV6-1	NA	NA	CASSEVRQAIRAYEQYF	TGTGCCAGCAGTGAGGTTAGGCAGGCTATCAGGGCCTACGAGCAGTACTTC
TRBJ1-5	TRBV10-3	NA	NA	CAICLGGDQPQHF	TGTGCCATCTGCCTTGGTGGGGATCAGCCCCAGCATTTT
TRBJ1-6	TRBV30	NA	NA	CAWSVQISSSYNSPLHF	TGTGCCTGGAGTGTACAAATCAGTAGCTCCTATAATTCACCCCTCCACTTT
TRBJ1-2	TRBV30	TRBD1	once	CAWGTGNYGYTF	TGTGCCTGGGGGACAGGGAACTATGGCTACACCTTC
TRBJ1-1	TRBV2	NA	NA	CASTGGGRTEAFF	TGTGCCAGCACCGGGGGGGGGCGCACTGAAGCTTTCTTT
TRBJ1-1	TRBV6-4	NA	NA	CASSDSSRDTLNTEAFF	TGTGCCAGCAGTGACTCGTCCCGGGACACCCTGAACACTGAAGCTTTCTTT
TRBJ1-1	TRBV7-9	NA	NA	CASTLSRGIDTEAFF	TGTGCCAGCACCCTAAGCAGGGGTATTGACACTGAAGCTTTCTTT
TRBJ2-3	TRBV18	TRBD1	NA	CASSRTGGTDTQYF	TGTGCCAGCTCCAGGACAGGGGGCACAGATACGCAGTATTTT
TRBJ2-7	TRBV21-1	NA	NA	CASSERRGLGYIYEQYF	TGTGCCAGCAGCGAAAGGAGGGGACTAGGCTACATCTACGAGCAGTACTTC
TRBJ1-4	TRBV25-1	NA	NA	CASSVSQGPGKLFF	TGTGCCAGCAGTGTATCTCAGGGACCTGGAAAACTGTTTTTT
TRBJ1-4	TRBV2	NA	NA	CASGGGEKLFF	TGTGCCAGCGGCGGGGGGGAAAAACTGTTTTTT
TRBJ1-2	TRBV7-2	NA	NA	CASSLVRGDYGYTF	TGTGCCAGCAGCTTAGTCCGTGGGGATTATGGCTACACCTTC
TRBJ2-3	TRBV5-1	NA	NA	CASSLVGEGIGGDTQYF	TGCGCCAGCAGCTTGGTGGGGGAAGGTATAGGAGGAGATACGCAGTATTTT
TRBJ2-1	TRBV9	TRBD2	NA	CASSWSGDRYNEQFF	TGTGCCAGCAGCTGGAGCGGGGATCGCTACAATGAGCAGTTCTTC
TRBJ1-6	TRBV5-1	NA	NA	CASSLGQVDSPLHF	TGCGCCAGCAGCTTGGGACAGGTAGATTCACCCCTCCACTTT
TRBJ2-3	TRBV9	TRBD2	NA	CASSVLAGGDTQYF	TGTGCCAGCAGCGTACTAGCGGGGGGAGATACGCAGTATTTT
TRBJ1-1	TRBV11-2	TRBD1	NA	CASSIRGRVTEAFF	TGTGCCAGCAGCATCAGGGGGCGGGTCACTGAAGCTTTCTTT
TRBJ1-1	TRBV6-5	NA	NA	CASSPQTSSNTEAFF	TGTGCCAGCAGTCCTCAGACAAGTTCGAACACTGAAGCTTTCTTT